The 16 T cell receptor beta chains listed next were all sequenced from one sample in a study of patients and donors after allogeneic stem cell transplantation. TCRdb re-analysed the RT-PCR reads in MiXCR, keeping a single row per CDR3 protein. The table shows about 150,000 distinct CDR3 sequences, with approximately 37% occurring only once. The sequencing sample was made of blood, either unsorted or a sorted T cell fraction (not recorded which). These receptors originate from a human donor who was either an allogeneic HSCT recipient or a stem cell or donor lymphocyte infusion donor (not recorded which). It is not recorded whose cells these are; they may come from a transplant donor.

The genes are TRBV9 and TRBJ2-1, with 10 bases that match TRBD2. The germline V gene encodes CDR1 SGDLS and CDR2 YYNGEE. J lost 10 bases, V lost 0 bases, and 13 bases had no gene match. The CDR3 extends over 17 amino acids. This CDR3 reads CASSVAPRASGGNEQFF. CDR3 sequence (DNA): TGTGCCAGCAGCGTAGCTCCCCGGGCTAGCGGGGGAAACGAGCAGTTCTTC.

V usage is TRBV12-3 or TRBV12-4 and J usage is TRBJ1-1, with D unresolved. The V and J ends lost 6 bases and 3 bases respectively, with 8 bases between them. The CDR3 sequence is 12 residues long. CDR3 protein: CASSNRDTEAFF. The DNA for the CDR3 is TGTGCCAGCAGCAACAGAGACACTGAAGCTTTCTTT.

The chain recombines TRBV6-5 with TRBJ1-1; possibly TRBD1 for D (6 bases). CDR3 length: 14 residues. Germline CDR1 is MNHEY and CDR2 is SVGAGI. V lost 2 bases to trimming and J lost 3 bases, with 10 bases between them. CDR3 coding DNA: TGTGCCAGCAGTTACGGGGGGCGACACACTGAAGCTTTCTTT. It codes for CASSYGGRHTEAFF.

The chain has TRBV14 and TRBJ1-1; D not certain. The CDR3 consists of 13 residues. V was trimmed by 4 bases and J by 1 base, leaving 7 bases between them. Germline CDR1 and CDR2: SGHDN and FVKESK. The CDR3 loop is CASSRKQNTEAFF. The CDR3 coding sequence is TGTGCCAGCAGCCGAAAACAGAACACTGAAGCTTTCTTT.

The chain combines TRBV28 with TRBJ1-6; D unresolved. Germline V gives CDR1 MDHEN, CDR2 SYDVKM. V gave up 1 base and J gave up 0 bases, with 10 bases separating them. The CDR3 is 17 residues long. CDR3 loop: CASSLLAGLSYNSPLHF. CDR3 nucleotides: TGTGCCAGCAGTTTATTAGCAGGTCTCTCCTATAATTCACCCCTCCACTTT.

This chain connects TRBV6-1 to TRBJ1-2, with unresolved D. V was trimmed by 0 bases and J by 4 bases, leaving 12 bases between them. Per germline, CDR1 MNHNS and CDR2 SASEGT. The CDR3 has 15 residues. The CDR3 DNA is TGTGCCAGCAGTGAAGCGCACCAACCTATCTATGGCTACACCTTC. Translation: CASSEAHQPIYGYTF.

For the CDR3, the DNA is TGCAGCGTTGGCAGGCCACGGTTTAATTCACCCCTCCACTTT. Protein: CSVGRPRFNSPLHF. V is TRBV29-1 and J is TRBJ1-6; D is undetermined. Germline assignment: CDR1 SQVTM and CDR2 ANQGSEA. This CDR3 is built from 14 residues. V was pared by 4 bases and J by 6 bases, with 13 bases between.

This clonotype occurred a few times. This chain uses TRBV29-1 with TRBJ2-7; D uncertain. This CDR3 has 14 residues. Deletions cut 7 bases from V and 2 bases from J, with 18 bases between. Germline V gene data show CDR1 as SQVTM and CDR2 as ANQGSEA. The CDR3, as DNA: TGCAGCGCCCATATCGCGGAGTCGGCCTACGAGCAGTACTTC. This sequence encodes CSAHIAESAYEQYF.

V usage is TRBV9 and J usage is TRBJ2-3, with 7 bases aligning to TRBD2. The J segment lost 1 base and the V segment lost 4 bases, leaving 9 bases of the junction unmatched. Looked up from germline, CDR1 is SGDLS and CDR2 is YYNGEE. CDR3 length: 16 amino acids. The CDR3 nucleotides are TGTGCCAGCAGCTCCAACCCGGCGGGGGGCACAGATACGCAGTATTTT. Its protein is CASSSNPAGGTDTQYF.

This chain links TRBV27 with TRBJ1-1; D call uncertain. V dropped 3 bases and J dropped 4 bases, with 9 bases sitting between them. Germline V gene sequence: CDR1 MNHEY, CDR2 SMNVEV (reference sequence). The length of the CDR3 is 13 residues. For the CDR3, the DNA is TGTGCCAGCAGTTTGACGGGTTTCACTGAAGCTTTCTTT. It codes for CASSLTGFTEAFF.

The chain couples TRBV6-1 to TRBJ1-1; tentatively, D is TRBD1 (5 bases). The CDR3 consists of 12 residues. Germline CDR1 reads MNHNS; CDR2 reads SASEGT. Deletions cut 4 bases from V and 5 bases from J, with 8 bases between. The CDR3 DNA reads TGTGCCAGCAGTGGGGGCAGGACTGAAGCTTTCTTT. This translates into CASSGGRTEAFF.

This rearrangement joins TRBV9 to TRBJ2-7; D ambiguous. The CDR3 is 14 amino acids. The germline CDR1 and CDR2 sequences are SGDLS and YYNGEE. Trimming removed 0 bases at V and 0 bases at J, with 7 bases between. Here the CDR3 reads CASSVDGISYEQYF. For the CDR3, the DNA is TGTGCCAGCAGCGTAGATGGGATCTCCTACGAGCAGTACTTC.

V is TRBV5-1 and J is TRBJ2-1, with D perhaps matching TRBD2 (5 bases). There are 17 residues in the CDR3. The V gene's germline CDR1 is SGHRS and CDR2 YFSETQ. The V gene lost 2 bases and the J gene lost 1 base, with 16 bases spanning the gap. The CDR3 spells CASSFAIWRVSYNEQFF. The CDR3 nucleotides read TGCGCCAGCAGCTTCGCGATCTGGCGGGTGTCCTACAATGAGCAGTTCTTC.

The sample holds a few counts of this clonotype. The chain combines TRBV27 with TRBJ1-2; TRBD1 agrees at 8 bases. Germline V CDR1 and CDR2: MNHEY, SMNVEV (reference sequence). J was trimmed by 4 bases and V by 2 bases; bases with no gene match: 3. The CDR3 runs 14 residues. This CDR3 reads CASSLRTGGYGYTF. In nucleotides, the CDR3 is TGTGCCAGCAGTTTACGAACAGGGGGCTATGGCTACACCTTC.

V and J are TRBV11-1 and TRBJ1-6; D not resolved. The CDR3 contains 13 residues. V lost 4 bases and J 5 bases, leaving 6 bases between the germline ends. The germline V gene has CDR1 SGHAT and CDR2 FQDESV (reference sequence). CDR3 sequence (DNA): TGTGCCAGCAGCTCCGGTAATAATTCACCCCTCCACTTT. Translating gives CASSSGNNSPLHF.

This chain links TRBV6-5 with TRBJ2-2; a weak D match, TRBD2 (6 bases). This CDR3 is built from 14 residues. Germline values: CDR1 MNHEY, CDR2 SVGAGI. V was cut by 7 bases and J by 3 bases, with 12 bases left in between. The CDR3 DNA reads TGTGCCAGCACCGAGGGGAGGTACACCGGGGAGCTGTTTTTT. Its translation is CASTEGRYTGELFF.